This entry lists 5 T cell receptor beta chains sequenced from one sample in a study of T cells after yellow fever vaccination. A single record per CDR3 protein comes from TCRdb applying MiXCR to the 5' RACE reads. Of approximately 550,000 distinct CDR3 sequences detected, roughly 19% appear once; the ten largest clones hold approximately 15%. The specimen was PBMCs, collected 15 days after the yellow fever booster vaccination. Receptors originate from a man aged 30-40 years who received the YFV17D yellow fever vaccine.

V gene TRBV20-1 combines with J gene TRBJ1-1; the D is unclear. The germline V gene has CDR1 DFQATT and CDR2 SNEGSKA (reference sequence). The CDR3 loop spans 12 amino acids. Trimming cost V 3 bases and J 1 base, with 6 bases left between them. The CDR3 is CSASSGNTEAFF. DNA for the CDR3: TGCAGTGCTAGCTCAGGGAACACTGAAGCTTTCTTT.

The gene calls are TRBV18 and TRBJ2-2; D gene unclear. Germline V gene data show CDR1 as KGHSH and CDR2 as LQKENI. The CDR3 runs to 14 residues. V gave up 3 bases and J gave up 4 bases, with 9 bases separating them. In DNA form, the CDR3 reads TGTGCCAGCTCACCCTGGCACGCCACCGGGGAGCTGTTTTTT. Protein: CASSPWHATGELFF.

This clonotype was found a few times. The rearrangement links TRBV20-1 to TRBJ2-3; D may be TRBD1 or TRBD2 (6 bases each). This CDR3 is built from 15 residues. Trimming took off 3 bases at V and 1 base at J, with 14 bases between the two ends. Germline V gene data show CDR1 as DFQATT and CDR2 as SNEGSKA (reference sequence). CDR3 loop: CSASWGALRTDTQYF. The CDR3 coding sequence is TGCAGTGCTAGCTGGGGGGCCCTTCGCACAGATACGCAGTATTTT.

The V gene is TRBV28, the J gene TRBJ1-1; D remains ambiguous. The germline V gene has CDR1 MDHEN and CDR2 SYDVKM. The CDR3 is 12 amino acids. V shed 2 bases and J shed 6 bases, with 7 bases lying between them. The CDR3 is CASSLQFSEAFF. Here the CDR3 DNA reads TGTGCCAGCAGTTTACAATTCTCTGAAGCTTTCTTT.

This clonotype has more than one count but fewer than ten. V usage is TRBV4-2 and J usage is TRBJ2-1; D may match TRBD1 or TRBD2 (6 bases each). Looked up from germline, CDR1 is LGHNA and CDR2 is YNFKEQ. The CDR3 loop spans 14 amino acids. Deletions cut 1 base from V and 6 bases from J, with 10 bases between. CDR3: CASSQGGARNEQFF. The CDR3 nucleotides read TGTGCCAGCAGCCAAGGGGGGGCTCGCAATGAGCAGTTCTTC.